Listed below are T cell receptor beta chains from one sample, sequenced in a study of blood T cell repertoires in COVID-19. Sequencing was performed with immunoSEQ multiplex PCR; in TCRdb, only in-frame clones are kept and a portion is missing. The repertoire holds 310,000 or so clones, with 87% as singletons. The sequencing input was PBMCs or T cells enriched from blood (not recorded which). The receptors originated from a woman under 30 who had recovered from COVID-19. The CDR3 runs from the conserved cysteine through the conserved F or W. D genes are given only for firm matches. Clone size appears in some rows only: once, few, many, or a class for an expanded clone.

D: -; V: TRBV19; size: -; J: TRBJ2-1; DNA: TGTGCCAGTAGATCGGACGGGAACAATGAGCAGTTCTTC; CDR3: CASRSDGNNEQFF
D: -; V: TRBV7-2; size: -; J: TRBJ1-1; DNA: TGTGCCAGCAGCTCATGGTCATCAGGGAACACTGAAGCTTTCTTT; CDR3: CASSSWSSGNTEAFF
D: TRBD1; V: TRBV11-2; size: -; J: TRBJ1-5; DNA: TGTGCCAGCAGCCAGGGGGGAAGCAATCAGCCCCAGCATTTT; CDR3: CASSQGGSNQPQHF
D: -; V: TRBV6-5; size: -; J: TRBJ1-1; DNA: TGTGCCAGCACTAAGACAGGTGAAGCTTTCTTT; CDR3: CASTKTGEAFF
D: -; V: TRBV7-9; size: -; J: TRBJ1-3; DNA: TGTGCCAGCAGCCCTAAAGGAAACACCATATATTTT; CDR3: CASSPKGNTIYF
D: TRBD2; V: TRBV7-3; size: -; J: TRBJ2-3; DNA: TGTGCCAGCAGCCAAAAATGGGACTACACTAGCACAGATACGCAGTATTTT; CDR3: CASSQKWDYTSTDTQYF
D: -; V: TRBV19; size: -; J: TRBJ1-2; DNA: TGTGCCAGTAGTATAGATACAGAAACTAACTATGGCTACACCTTC; CDR3: CASSIDTETNYGYTF
D: -; V: TRBV7-8; size: -; J: TRBJ1-5; DNA: TGTGCCAGCAGCTTAGCGGGGGGTAGCAATCAGCCCCAGCATTTT; CDR3: CASSLAGGSNQPQHF
D: -; V: TRBV4-3; size: -; J: TRBJ1-4; DNA: TGCGCCAGCAGCCAACAAACAGGGTTGGGAAACGGAGCAACTAATGAAAAACTGTTTTTT; CDR3: CASSQQTGLGNGATNEKLFF
D: -; V: TRBV7-2; size: -; J: TRBJ1-2; DNA: TGTGCCAGCAGCTTAGTGGAGGGCTCCAACTATGGCTACACCTTC; CDR3: CASSLVEGSNYGYTF
D: -; V: TRBV7-9; size: -; J: TRBJ2-7; DNA: TGTGCCAGCAGCTTCTACGCGAGTCCCGACGAGCAGTACTTC; CDR3: CASSFYASPDEQYF
D: TRBD2; V: TRBV19; size: once; J: TRBJ2-5; DNA: TGTGCCAGTAGTTACCTGCGGGGGGGCCAAGAGACCCAGTACTTC; CDR3: CASSYLRGGQETQYF
D: -; V: TRBV6-1; size: -; J: TRBJ2-1; DNA: TGTGCCAGCAGTGAACCCGAAGGGGCCTATGAGCAGTTCTTC; CDR3: CASSEPEGAYEQFF
D: -; V: TRBV4-1; size: -; J: TRBJ1-2; DNA: TGCGCCAGCACCACAATGACCGACAGTTCTGGCTACACCTTC; CDR3: CASTTMTDSSGYTF
D: -; V: TRBV7-9; size: -; J: TRBJ1-3; DNA: TGTGCCAGCAGCTTAACAGCCTTCTCTGGAAACACCATATATTTT; CDR3: CASSLTAFSGNTIYF
D: -; V: TRBV1; size: -; J: TRBJ1-2; DNA: TGCACCAGCAGCCCTTTCACTGCTAGTGGCTACACCTTC; CDR3: CTSSPFTASGYTF
D: -; V: TRBV9; size: once; J: TRBJ2-6; DNA: TGTGCCAGCAGCGTAGAGCCAGGGGCTGGGGCCAACGTCCTGACTTTC; CDR3: CASSVEPGAGANVLTF
D: -; V: TRBV12-3/TRBV12-4; size: -; J: TRBJ2-1; DNA: TGTGCCAGCTCCGGGAATGAGCAGTTCTTC; CDR3: CASSGNEQFF
D: -; V: TRBV10-3; size: -; J: TRBJ2-5; DNA: TGTGCCATCAGTGATCTTGGCAGATCGTACCAAGAGACCCAGTACTTC; CDR3: CAISDLGRSYQETQYF
D: TRBD1; V: TRBV15; size: -; J: TRBJ1-1; DNA: TGTGCCACCAGCACCCGACGAACACCGGGACAGAGGAACACTGAAGCTTTCTTT; CDR3: CATSTRRTPGQRNTEAFF
D: TRBD2; V: TRBV4-3; size: -; J: TRBJ2-2; DNA: TGCGCCAGCAGCCAAGAAAGCCGCGGGGGGGCTGACACCGGGGAGCTGTTTTTT; CDR3: CASSQESRGGADTGELFF
D: -; V: TRBV18; size: -; J: TRBJ2-1; DNA: TGTGCCAGCTCACCACCCCTAGGTTTGTCCTACAATGAGCAGTTCTTC; CDR3: CASSPPLGLSYNEQFF
D: -; V: TRBV28; size: -; J: TRBJ2-1; DNA: TGTGCCAGCAGTCCCCGTAACAATGAGCAGTTCTTC; CDR3: CASSPRNNEQFF
D: -; V: TRBV7-2; size: -; J: TRBJ2-3; DNA: TGTGCCAGCAGCCTGGGGACTTCTCTGGGGATGGATACGCAGTATTTT; CDR3: CASSLGTSLGMDTQYF
D: -; V: TRBV6-2/TRBV6-3; size: once; J: TRBJ2-1; DNA: TGTGCCAGCAGTTACTTGCCCGGGACACCTCATGAGCAGTTCTTC; CDR3: CASSYLPGTPHEQFF